The entry below gives a single T cell receptor (beta chain) sequence along with its context. Molecular barcoding with unique molecular identifiers was used for the TCRbeta library. TCRdb independently ran MiXCR on the PCR reads; one entry per CDR3 protein. The sample lists about 78,000 distinct CDR3 sequences, roughly 14% occurring once. Germline lookup yields CDR1 SGHRS and CDR2 YFSETQ. V was cut by 9 bases and J by 7 bases, with 17 bases left in between. The CDR3 has 13 residues. This sample is part of a study of T-cell reconstitution after alpha-beta-depleted transplantation in children. This clonotype originated in a male patient between 2 and 15 years old who had a stem cell transplant for acute lymphoblastic leukemia, so the T cells may come from the graft donor. This sample comprised PBMCs, mostly from graft donor cells, obtained 180 days after TCRalphabeta/CD19-depleted stem cell transplant. V gene TRBV5-1 combines with J gene TRBJ2-1; D possibly corresponds to TRBD2 (5 bases). The CDR3 loop reads CAKLRGIRNEQFF. The CDR3 DNA is TGCGCCAAGCTCCGGGGAATTAGGAATGAGCAGTTCTTC.